This T cell receptor beta chain was recovered during a study of blood T cell repertoires in COVID-19. The germline V gene has CDR1 SEHNR and CDR2 FQNEAQ (reference sequence). The CDR3 spans 14 residues. V trimming: 5 bases; J trimming: 3 bases; junction bases outside the gene matches: 3. This clone was observed a few times. The study recruited people aged 18 to 89 years across around 24 US areas. Categorization into cohorts depended on clinical history that participants reported. How the authors handled the data: Estimates of nucleated cell counts were drawn from the amplification of reference gene primers. Sequencing was performed with immunoSEQ multiplex PCR; in TCRdb, only in-frame clones are kept and a portion is missing. The DNA was the basis for D and trimming; V, J and clone size are from that table. Found here are approximately 250,000 clones, about 80% of them singletons; the top ten hold 15%.

The sequence was collected from a man in his forties or fifties who had recovered from COVID-19. The specimen was PBMCs or T cells enriched from blood (not recorded which). The chain carries TRBV7-9 and TRBJ2-7; 11 nucleotides match TRBD2. This chain's CDR3 is CASSKGLAGYEQYF. Written as DNA, the CDR3 is TGTGCCAGCAGCAAAGGACTAGCGGGCTACGAGCAGTACTTC.